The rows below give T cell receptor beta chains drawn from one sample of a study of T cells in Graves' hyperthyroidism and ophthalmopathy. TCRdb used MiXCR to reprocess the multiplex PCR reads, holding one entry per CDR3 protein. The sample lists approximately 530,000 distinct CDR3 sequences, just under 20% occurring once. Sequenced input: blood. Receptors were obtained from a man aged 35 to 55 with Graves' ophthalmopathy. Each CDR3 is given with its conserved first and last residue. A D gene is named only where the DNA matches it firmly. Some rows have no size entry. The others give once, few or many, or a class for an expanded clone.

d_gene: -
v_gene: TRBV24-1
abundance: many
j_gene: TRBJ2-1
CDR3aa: CATSDPGGRFYNEQFF
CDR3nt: TGTGCCACCAGTGACCCTGGGGGTCGCTTCTACAATGAGCAGTTCTTC

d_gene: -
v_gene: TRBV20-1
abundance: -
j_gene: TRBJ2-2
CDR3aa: CSAREGAGELFF
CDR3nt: TGCAGTGCTAGAGAGGGGGCCGGGGAGCTGTTTTTT

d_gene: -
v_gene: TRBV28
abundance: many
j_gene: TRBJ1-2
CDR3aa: CASSYRQTAGYTF
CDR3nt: TGTGCCAGCAGTTACCGACAGACAGCAGGCTACACCTTC

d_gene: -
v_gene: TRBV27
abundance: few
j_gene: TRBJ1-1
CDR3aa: CASSFLGRTEAFF
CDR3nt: TGTGCCAGCAGTTTTCTAGGGCGCACTGAAGCTTTCTTT

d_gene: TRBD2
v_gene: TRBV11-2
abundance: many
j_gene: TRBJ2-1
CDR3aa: CASSTPGLAGANEQFF
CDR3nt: TGTGCCAGCAGCACCCCGGGACTAGCGGGGGCGAATGAGCAGTTCTTC

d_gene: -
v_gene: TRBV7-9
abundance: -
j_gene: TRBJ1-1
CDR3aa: CASSLGQGMRTDAFF
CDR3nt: TGTGCCAGCAGCTTAGGTCAGGGTATGCGGACTGATGCTTTCTTT

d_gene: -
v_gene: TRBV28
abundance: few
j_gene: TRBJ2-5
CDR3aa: CASSPKQINSPGETQYF
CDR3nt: TGTGCCAGCAGTCCCAAACAGATCAATTCACCGGGAGAGACCCAGTACTTC

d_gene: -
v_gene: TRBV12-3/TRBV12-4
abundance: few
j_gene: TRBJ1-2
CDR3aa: CASSFRRISSANYGYTF
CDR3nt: TGTGCCAGCAGTTTTAGGAGAATTTCGAGCGCTAACTATGGCTACACCTTC

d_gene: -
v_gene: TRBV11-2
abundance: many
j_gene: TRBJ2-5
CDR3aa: CASSLRDRETQYF
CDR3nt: TGTGCCAGCAGCTTGAGGGACCGGGAGACCCAGTACTTC

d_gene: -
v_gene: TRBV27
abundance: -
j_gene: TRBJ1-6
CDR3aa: CASSFYSDNSPLHF
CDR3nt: TGTGCCAGCAGTTTCTACAGTGATAATTCACCCCTCCACTTT

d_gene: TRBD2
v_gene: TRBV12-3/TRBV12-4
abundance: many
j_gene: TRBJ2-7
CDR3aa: CASSHGLAGSYEQYF
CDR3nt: TGTGCCAGCAGTCACGGACTAGCGGGCTCCTACGAGCAGTACTTC

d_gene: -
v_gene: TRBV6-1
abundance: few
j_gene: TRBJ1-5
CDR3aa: CASITQGSQPQHF
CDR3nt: TGTGCCAGCATAACTCAGGGTAGTCAGCCCCAGCATTTT

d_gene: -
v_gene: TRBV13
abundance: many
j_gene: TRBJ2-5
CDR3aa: CASSRGGHRYQETQYF
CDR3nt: TGTGCCAGCAGCCGTGGGGGACACCGGTACCAAGAGACCCAGTACTTC

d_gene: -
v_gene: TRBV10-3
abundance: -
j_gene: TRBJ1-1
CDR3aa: CAISEGGGGNTEAFF
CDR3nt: TGTGCCATCAGTGAGGGGGGGGGTGGAAACACTGAAGCTTTCTTT

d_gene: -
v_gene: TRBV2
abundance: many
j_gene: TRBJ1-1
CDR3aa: CASSVVIGGSREAFF
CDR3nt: TGTGCCAGCAGTGTTGTGATAGGCGGCTCCCGCGAAGCTTTCTTT

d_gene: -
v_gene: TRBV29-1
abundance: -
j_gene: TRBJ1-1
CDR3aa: CSVESTPGFEAFF
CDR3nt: TGCAGCGTTGAAAGCACACCAGGATTTGAAGCTTTCTTT

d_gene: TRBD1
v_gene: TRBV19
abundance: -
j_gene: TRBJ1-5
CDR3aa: CASSIGPSGQYQPQHF
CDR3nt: TGTGCCAGTAGTATTGGCCCCTCGGGACAGTATCAGCCCCAGCATTTT

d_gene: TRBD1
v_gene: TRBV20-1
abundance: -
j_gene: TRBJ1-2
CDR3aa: CSATHESYRGRGGGYTF
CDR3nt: TGCAGTGCAACACACGAATCCTACAGGGGGCGCGGGGGTGGCTACACCTTC

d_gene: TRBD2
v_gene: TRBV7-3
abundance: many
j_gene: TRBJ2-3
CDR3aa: CASSSIPSMVAGGPDTQYF
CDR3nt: TGTGCCAGCAGCTCCATCCCCAGTATGGTAGCGGGAGGGCCAGATACGCAGTATTTT

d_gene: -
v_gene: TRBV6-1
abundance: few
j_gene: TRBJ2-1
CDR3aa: CASSRTSSGEQFF
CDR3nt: TGTGCCAGCAGTCGTACTAGCAGCGGTGAGCAGTTCTTC

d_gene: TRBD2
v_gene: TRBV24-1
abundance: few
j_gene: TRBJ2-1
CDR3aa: CATSDLRRLAGGSSYNEQFF
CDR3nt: TGTGCCACCAGTGATTTGCGTCGCCTAGCGGGGGGTTCCTCCTACAATGAGCAGTTCTTC

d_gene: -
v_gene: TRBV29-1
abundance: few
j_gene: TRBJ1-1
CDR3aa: CSVAPGGSSTEAFF
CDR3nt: TGCAGCGTTGCCCCGGGGGGGTCTTCGACTGAAGCTTTCTTT

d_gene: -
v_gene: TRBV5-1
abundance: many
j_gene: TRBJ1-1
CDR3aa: CASSLAGPEAFF
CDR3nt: TGTGCCAGCAGTTTAGCAGGCCCTGAAGCTTTCTTT

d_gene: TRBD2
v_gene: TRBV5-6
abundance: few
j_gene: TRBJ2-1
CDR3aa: CASSYSEPGLARNEQFF
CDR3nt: TGTGCCAGCAGCTACAGCGAACCGGGACTAGCGCGTAATGAGCAGTTCTTC

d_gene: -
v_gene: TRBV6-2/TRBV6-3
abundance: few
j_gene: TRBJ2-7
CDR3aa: CASRNGDRYEQYF
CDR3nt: TGTGCCAGCAGGAATGGTGACCGCTACGAGCAGTACTTC

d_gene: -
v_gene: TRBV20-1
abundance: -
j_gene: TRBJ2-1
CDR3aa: CSAAFGTNNEQFF
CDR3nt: TGCAGTGCGGCCTTCGGGACAAACAATGAGCAGTTCTTC

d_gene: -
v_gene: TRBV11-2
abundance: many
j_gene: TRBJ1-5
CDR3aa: CASSPDPNQPQHF
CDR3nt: TGTGCCAGCAGCCCGGACCCAAATCAGCCCCAGCATTTT

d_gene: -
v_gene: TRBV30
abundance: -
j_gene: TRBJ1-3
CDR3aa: CAWDHISGNTIYF
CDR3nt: TGTGCCTGGGACCACATCTCGGGAAACACCATATATTTT